These 31 T cell receptor beta chains share one sample of origin, sequenced in a study of cytomegalovirus exposure and HLA in healthy donors. PCR employed 60 Vbeta and 13 Jbeta primers. Produced via immunoSEQ multiplex PCR; TCRdb's table is partial and in-frame only. This table has 30,000 to 40,000 clones, roughly 67% appearing once. What was sequenced was PBMCs. The source of these receptors is a middle-aged man in good health and CMV-seropositive.

CDR3 nucleotides: TGTGCCAGTAGTATGTTAGGGGTCCAAGAGACCCAGTACTTC. Translating gives CASSMLGVQETQYF. The chain carries TRBV19 and TRBJ2-5, with D tentatively TRBD1 (5 bases). Germline assignment: CDR1 LNHDA and CDR2 SQIVND (reference sequence). Trimming removed 3 bases from V and 1 base from J, with 9 bases in between. There are 14 residues in the CDR3.

This clone came up a few times. The chain has TRBV7-2 and TRBJ2-1, with D possibly TRBD2 on 5 matching bases. CDR1 and CDR2 (germline): SGHTA, FQGNSA. Trimming left V 5 bases short and J 0 bases short, with 14 bases between. The CDR3 sequence is 16 residues long. CDR3: CASSGGLGSSYNEQFF. The CDR3 bases are TGTGCCAGCAGCGGAGGACTGGGCAGCTCCTACAATGAGCAGTTCTTC.

This rearrangement joins TRBV11-1 to TRBJ2-2; TRBD2 might be the D (7 bases). CDR1 is SGHAT, CDR2 FQDESV, per germline (reference sequence). The V gene lost 5 bases and the J gene lost 9 bases, with 19 bases spanning the gap. The CDR3 totals 15 residues. CDR3 residues: CASSVGTTGGRELFF. The DNA of the CDR3 is TGTGCCAGCAGCGTCGGGACTACCGGGGGCCGGGAGCTGTTTTTT.

V usage is TRBV5-6 and J usage is TRBJ2-3; 13 nucleotides align to TRBD2. V gave up 6 bases and J gave up 4 bases; unmatched junction bases: 8. CDR1 is SGHDT, CDR2 YYEEEE, per germline. This CDR3 has 16 residues. The CDR3 bases are TGTGCCAGCACCAACCTCGGGACTAGCGGGGCAGATACGCAGTATTTT. Translated: CASTNLGTSGADTQYF. Looking up the rest from reference TRBV5-6 and TRBJ2-3 gives the full variable domain: DAGVTQSPTHLIKTRGQQVTLRCSPKSGHDTVSWYQQALGQGPQFIFQYYEEEERQRGNFPDRFSGHQFPNYSSELNVNALLLGDSALYLCASTNLGTSGADTQYFGPGTRLTVL.

This clone was counted between two and nine times. The CDR3 spells CASSWGTGYSGANVLTF. CDR3 nucleotide sequence: TGTGCCAGCAGCTGGGGGACAGGATACTCTGGGGCCAACGTCCTGACTTTC. The gene calls are TRBV11-1 and TRBJ2-6, with TRBD1 matching over 8 bases. This CDR3 has 17 residues. CDR1 and CDR2 from the germline V gene are SGHAT and FQDESV (reference sequence). The V and J ends lost 4 bases and 0 bases, in that order; junction bases with no gene match: 5.

The sample holds a few counts of this clone. The rearrangement uses TRBV5-1 and TRBJ1-2; D uncertain. V was cut by 6 bases and J by 4 bases, with 13 bases left in between. The CDR3 length is 13 residues. The V gene's germline CDR1 is SGHRS and CDR2 YFSETQ. DNA for the CDR3: TGCGCCAGCACGTTCAACTCCTTCTATGGCTACACCTTC. This gives the protein CASTFNSFYGYTF.

This clone turned up a few times. The chain employs TRBV6-5 and TRBJ2-7; no firm D call. Germline V lookup: CDR1 MNHEY, CDR2 SVGAGI. This CDR3 has 13 residues. Trimming shortened V by 0 bases and J by 5 bases, and 8 bases separated the two germline ends. The CDR3 is CASSYSTRDEQYF. CDR3 nucleotides: TGTGCCAGCAGTTACTCTACTCGGGACGAGCAGTACTTC.

The rearrangement joins TRBV18 to TRBJ2-2, with 9 bases that match TRBD2. CDR3 length: 17 residues. V lost 3 bases and J lost 1; bases outside the gene matches: 6. CDR1 is KGHSH, CDR2 LQKENI, per germline. The CDR3 protein is CASSPSAGGWNTGELFF. CDR3 in DNA: TGTGCCAGCTCACCCTCAGCGGGGGGCTGGAACACCGGGGAGCTGTTTTTT. The variable domain in full, completed from reference TRBV18 and TRBJ2-2, reads NAGVMQNPRHLVRRRGQEARLRCSPMKGHSHVYWYRQLPEEGLKFMVYLQKENIIDESGMPKERFSAEFPKEGPSILRIQQVVRGDSAAYFCASSPSAGGWNTGELFFGEGSRLTVL.

This chain's CDR3 is CASIGTTNPYEQYF. Here the CDR3 DNA reads TGTGCCAGCATTGGGACTACTAATCCCTACGAGCAGTACTTC. The chain is built from TRBV6-5 and TRBJ2-7; the match to TRBD2 covers 7 bases. The CDR3 extends over 14 amino acids. The V and J ends lost 7 bases and 2 bases, in that order; junction bases with no gene match: 8. Germline V gene lookup returns CDR1 MNHEY and CDR2 SVGAGI.

V is TRBV5-6 and J is TRBJ1-4; 7 bases are shared with TRBD1. The CDR3 totals 15 residues. V lost 3 bases and J lost 10; bases outside the gene matches: 12. CDR1 and CDR2 (germline): SGHDT, YYEEEE. The CDR3 DNA is TGTGCCAGCAGCTATGGGGACAACAGGGGCGGAAAACTGTTTTTT. Translating gives CASSYGDNRGGKLFF. Filled out from reference TRBV5-6 and TRBJ1-4, the complete variable domain reads DAGVTQSPTHLIKTRGQQVTLRCSPKSGHDTVSWYQQALGQGPQFIFQYYEEEERQRGNFPDRFSGHQFPNYSSELNVNALLLGDSALYLCASSYGDNRGGKLFFGSGTQLSVL.

The chain has TRBV10-2 and TRBJ2-2; possibly TRBD2 for D (6 bases). This CDR3 is 15 amino acids long. V shed 5 bases and J shed 2 bases, with 12 bases lying between them. Per germline, CDR1 WSHSY and CDR2 SAAADI. CDR3 sequence: CASSRLVPNTGELFF. For the CDR3, the DNA is TGCGCCAGCAGTCGACTAGTTCCAAACACCGGGGAGCTGTTTTTT.

The chain combines TRBV15 with TRBJ1-5, with D perhaps TRBD1 (5 bases). The germline CDR1 and CDR2 sequences are LNHNV and YYDKDF (reference sequence). The CDR3 runs to 16 residues. Trimming shortened V by 0 bases and J by 6 bases, and 15 bases separated the two germline ends. CDR3 in amino acids: CATSRESRYDSQPQHF. The CDR3, as DNA: TGTGCCACCAGCAGAGAGTCAAGGTACGACAGTCAGCCCCAGCATTTT.

The sample holds a few counts of this clone. This chain links TRBV19 with TRBJ2-3, with D possibly being TRBD2 (6 bases). Germline V gene sequence: CDR1 LNHDA, CDR2 SQIVND (reference sequence). CDR3 length: 14 amino acids. Trimming pared 4 bases from V and 7 bases from J, leaving 15 bases between. The CDR3 DNA sequence: TGTGCCAGTAGTACGACGGGACTTCTAAATACGCAGTATTTT. Translating gives CASSTTGLLNTQYF. Complete variable domain (other parts from reference TRBV19 and TRBJ2-3): DGGITQSPKYLFRKEGQNVTLSCEQNLNHDAMYWYRQDPGQGLRLIYYSQIVNDFQKGDIAEGYSVSREKKESFPLTVTSAQKNPTAFYLCASSTTGLLNTQYFGPGTRLTVL.

This clone was observed a handful of times. Here the CDR3 reads CASKLRDRDNSPLHF. CDR3 nucleotides: TGTGCCAGCAAACTCCGGGACAGAGATAATTCACCCCTCCACTTT. The chain combines TRBV6-5 with TRBJ1-6; 7 positions match TRBD1. The CDR3 has 15 residues. J gave up 5 bases and V 7 bases, and 8 bases lay outside the gene matches. The germline CDR1 and CDR2 sequences are MNHEY and SVGAGI.

The chain joins TRBV5-4 to TRBJ2-4, with D perhaps matching TRBD2 (5 bases). The length of the CDR3 is 14 residues. Germline values: CDR1 SGHNT, CDR2 YYREEE (reference sequence). Trimming took off 2 bases at V and 1 base at J, with 7 bases between the two ends. CDR3 protein: CASSLSGAKNIQYF. The DNA for the CDR3 is TGTGCCAGCAGCTTATCGGGGGCCAAAAACATTCAGTACTTC.

The rearrangement links TRBV5-1 to TRBJ2-7; D is unclear. V shed 4 bases and J shed 3 bases, with 5 bases lying between them. CDR3 length: 11 residues. Germline V gene sequence: CDR1 SGHRS, CDR2 YFSETQ. The CDR3 is CASSQNYEQYF. CDR3 nucleotides: TGCGCCAGCAGCCAAAACTACGAGCAGTACTTC.

This clone has only one observation. The chain employs TRBV7-8 and TRBJ2-7, with D possibly being TRBD1 (6 bases). This CDR3 has 14 amino acids. Trimming shortened V by 5 bases and J by 6 bases, and 17 bases separated the two germline ends. In germline, CDR1 is SGHVS, CDR2 FQNEAQ. In DNA, the CDR3 is TGTGCCAGCAGCGAGACAGGTGGGGTGAGCGAGCAGTACTTC. Its translation is CASSETGGVSEQYF.

The rearrangement uses TRBV5-1 and TRBJ2-1, with TRBD2 identical over 11 bases. The trim removed 4 bases at V and 1 base at J, leaving 7 bases unmatched. The CDR3 runs 17 residues. Germline V CDR1 and CDR2: SGHRS, YFSETQ. CDR3 in DNA: TGCGCCAGCAGCCCCGGTCGGACTAGCGGGTCCTACAATGAGCAGTTCTTC. Amino acids: CASSPGRTSGSYNEQFF.

The rearrangement uses TRBV29-1 and TRBJ1-1; maybe TRBD1 (6 bases). CDR3 length equals 13 residues. CDR1 and CDR2 (germline): SQVTM, ANQGSEA. Trimming took off 6 bases at V and 3 bases at J, with 14 bases between the two ends. CDR3 residues: CSVLGGGDTEAFF. DNA for the CDR3: TGCAGCGTCCTAGGGGGAGGGGACACTGAAGCTTTCTTT. Using reference TRBV29-1 and TRBJ1-1 for the parts outside the CDR3, the full variable domain is SAVISQKPSRDICQRGTSLTIQCQVDSQVTMMFWYRQQPGQSLTLIATANQGSEATYESGFVIDKFPISRPNLTFSTLTVSNMSPEDSSIYLCSVLGGGDTEAFFGQGTRLTVV.

In this sample, this clone turned up once. The chain couples TRBV6-5 to TRBJ2-7; D not certain. Germline V gene lookup returns CDR1 MNHEY and CDR2 SVGAGI. Deletions cut 0 bases from V and 0 bases from J, with 6 bases between. This CDR3 is 14 amino acids long. CDR3 amino acids: CASSYSRHSYEQYF. CDR3 bases: TGTGCCAGCAGTTACTCGAGACACTCCTACGAGCAGTACTTC.

This clone was seen just once. The CDR3 reads CASSQESAGGNQPQHF. CDR3 nucleotides: TGCGCCAGCAGCCAAGAGTCGGCAGGGGGCAATCAGCCCCAGCATTTT. The rearrangement uses TRBV4-1 and TRBJ1-5, with D maybe TRBD1 (6 bases). From germline, CDR1 is MGHRA and CDR2 YSYEKL. The CDR3 sequence is 16 residues long. V was clipped by 0 bases and J by 2 bases, with 11 bases between them.

The chain employs TRBV5-4 and TRBJ1-3, with no clear D. The germline CDR1 and CDR2 sequences are SGHNT and YYREEE (reference sequence). The CDR3 spans 16 residues. V dropped 4 bases and J dropped 0 bases, with 14 bases sitting between them. The CDR3 is CASSKNQKSSGNTIYF. The CDR3 DNA follows: TGTGCCAGCAGCAAGAATCAGAAATCCTCTGGAAACACCATATATTTT.

A word on this clone: Other DNA sequences of this sample code for an identical CDR3. The V and J genes are TRBV5-1 and TRBJ1-2; 8 nucleotides agree with TRBD1. Looked up from germline, CDR1 is SGHRS and CDR2 is YFSETQ. Trimming removed 0 bases from V and 1 base from J; junction bases left unmatched: 11. This CDR3 comprises 18 residues. This CDR3 reads CASSLGLRTGIFNYGYTF. The CDR3 DNA reads as TGCGCCAGCAGCTTGGGCTTGAGGACAGGGATTTTTAACTATGGCTACACCTTC.

The chain couples TRBV9 to TRBJ2-5; 7 nucleotides match TRBD1. Looked up from germline, CDR1 is SGDLS and CDR2 is YYNGEE. The CDR3 runs to 15 residues. The J segment lost 5 bases and the V segment lost 6 bases, leaving 13 bases of the junction unmatched. This CDR3 reads CASTSNRGQGETQYF. The CDR3 coding sequence is TGTGCCAGCACCTCAAATAGGGGGCAGGGCGAGACCCAGTACTTC. Full variable domain (rest looked up from reference TRBV9 and TRBJ2-5): DSGVTQTPKHLITATGQRVTLRCSPRSGDLSVYWYQQSLDQGLQFLIQYYNGEERAKGNILERFSAQQFPDLHSELNLSSLELGDSALYFCASTSNRGQGETQYFGPGTRLLVL.

The chain uses TRBV25-1 and TRBJ1-6, with D unresolved. Trimming pared 2 bases from V and 7 bases from J, leaving 12 bases between. There are 15 residues in the CDR3. Germline V CDR1 and CDR2: MGHDK, SYGVNS. The CDR3 reads CASSEHNSGNSPLHF. CDR3 in DNA: TGTGCCAGCAGTGAACACAACAGCGGGAATTCACCCCTCCACTTT.

CDR3 in amino acids: CAWRSTGISGYTF. The CDR3 region has the DNA TGTGCCTGGAGATCCACAGGGATTTCTGGCTACACCTTC. This sequence joins TRBV30 and TRBJ1-2, with TRBD1 as a possible D gene (6 bases). Germline V gene data show CDR1 as GTSNPN and CDR2 as SVGIG (reference sequence). The CDR3 consists of 13 residues. Trimming removed 3 bases from V and 7 bases from J, with 15 bases in between. The complete variable domain, with remaining parts taken from reference TRBV30 and TRBJ1-2, reads SQTIHQWPATLVQPVGSPLSLECTVEGTSNPNLYWYRQAAGRGLQLLFYSVGIGQISSEVPQNLSASRPQDRQFILSSKKLLLSDSGFYLCAWRSTGISGYTFGSGTRLTVV.

The V and J genes are TRBV9 and TRBJ2-3, with a possible D match to TRBD2 (5 bases). V lost 3 bases, J lost 3 bases, and 23 bases lay in between. Germline CDR1 is SGDLS and CDR2 is YYNGEE. This CDR3 comprises 18 residues. Written as DNA, the CDR3 is TGTGCCAGCAGCGCCCCCCGGTTAAAGGGCGGGTTGACAGATACGCAGTATTTT. Translated: CASSAPRLKGGLTDTQYF.

The chain links TRBV4-2 to TRBJ2-1, with 9 bases that match TRBD1. CDR1 and CDR2 (germline): LGHNA, YNFKEQ. The length of the CDR3 is 15 residues. J gave up 3 bases and V 1 base, and 1 base lay outside the gene matches. The CDR3, as DNA: TGTGCCAGCAGCCAAGGACAGGGGGACTACAATGAGCAGTTCTTC. Translating it yields CASSQGQGDYNEQFF.

This rearrangement joins TRBV10-3 to TRBJ2-4; 10 bases are shared with TRBD2. Losses at the gene ends were 6 bases for V and 2 bases for J; bases not matched to a gene: 10. Germline CDR1 ENHRY, CDR2 SYGVKD. CDR3 length equals 17 residues. CDR3 DNA: TGTGCCATCAGCTCTAGCGGGGGCTCCACGACCAAAAACATTCAGTACTTC. Protein product: CAISSSGGSTTKNIQYF.

The chain links TRBV12-1 to TRBJ1-6. TRBV12-1 is designated a pseudogene. There are 13 residues in the CDR3. The chain's CDR3 is CASSFVGESPLHF. In DNA form, the CDR3 reads TGTGCCAGCAGCTTTGTCGGGGAATCACCCCTCCACTTT.

This clone has a handful of counts. This chain links TRBV10-3 with TRBJ2-1; maybe TRBD2 (6 bases). The germline V gene has CDR1 ENHRY and CDR2 SYGVKD. The CDR3 runs 18 residues. Trimming left V 0 bases short and J 7 bases short, with 22 bases between. CDR3 in DNA: TGTGCCATCAGTGAGTCCGAAGTTCTCGGGAGTCGTGCTAATGAGCAGTTCTTC. Its protein is CAISESEVLGSRANEQFF.